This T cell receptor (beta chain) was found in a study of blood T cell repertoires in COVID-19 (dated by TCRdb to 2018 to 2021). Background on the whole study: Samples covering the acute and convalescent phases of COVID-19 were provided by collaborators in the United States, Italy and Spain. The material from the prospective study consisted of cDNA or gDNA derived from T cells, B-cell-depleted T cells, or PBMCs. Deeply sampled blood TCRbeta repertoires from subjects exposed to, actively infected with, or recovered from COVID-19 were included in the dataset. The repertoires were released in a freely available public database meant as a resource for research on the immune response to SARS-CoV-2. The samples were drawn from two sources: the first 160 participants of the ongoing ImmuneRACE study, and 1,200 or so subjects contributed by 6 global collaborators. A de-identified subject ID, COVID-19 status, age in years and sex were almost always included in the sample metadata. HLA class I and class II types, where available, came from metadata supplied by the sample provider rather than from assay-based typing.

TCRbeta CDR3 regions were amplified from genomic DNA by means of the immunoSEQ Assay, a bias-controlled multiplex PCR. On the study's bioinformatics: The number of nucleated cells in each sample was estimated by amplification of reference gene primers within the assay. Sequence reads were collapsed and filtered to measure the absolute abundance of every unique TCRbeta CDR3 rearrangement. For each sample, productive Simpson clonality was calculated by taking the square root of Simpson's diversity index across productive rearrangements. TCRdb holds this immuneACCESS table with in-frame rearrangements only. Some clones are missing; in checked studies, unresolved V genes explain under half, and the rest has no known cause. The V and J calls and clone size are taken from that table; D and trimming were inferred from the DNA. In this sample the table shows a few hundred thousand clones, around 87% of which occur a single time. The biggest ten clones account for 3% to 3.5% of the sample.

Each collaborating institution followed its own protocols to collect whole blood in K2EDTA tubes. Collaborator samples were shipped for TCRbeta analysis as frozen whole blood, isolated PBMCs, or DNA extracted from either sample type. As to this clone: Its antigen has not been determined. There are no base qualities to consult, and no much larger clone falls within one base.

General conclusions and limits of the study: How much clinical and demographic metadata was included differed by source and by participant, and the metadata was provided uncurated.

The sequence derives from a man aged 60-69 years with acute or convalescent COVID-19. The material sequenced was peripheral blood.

The CDR3 protein: CASSGGPTVPLHF. DNA sequence: TGTGCCAGCAGCGGAGGGCCTACTGTACCCCTCCACTTT. The chain was built from TRBV7-2 and TRBJ1-6; the D gene remains uncertain. CDR1 SGHTA and CDR2 FQGNSA were looked up in the germline V gene. Deletion took 5 bases off V and 12 bases off J, with a span of 14 bases between the germline ends. Its CDR3 holds 13 amino acids, cysteine through phenylalanine. The CDR3 DNA has 39 bases and is translated from base 1.